A single sample gave rise to the 27 T cell receptor beta chains below, sequenced in a study of blood T cell repertoires in COVID-19. Some clones are missing from TCRdb's copy, which holds only in-frame ones; the method was immunoSEQ multiplex PCR. The table lists 140,000 to 150,000 clones, almost 85% of them singletons, with roughly 15% in the top ten. Sequencing used peripheral blood. These receptor sequences come from a human donor with acute or convalescent COVID-19. The donor label of this sample is uncertain.

The chain combines TRBV5-5 with TRBJ2-3, with D possibly being TRBD2 (6 bases). This CDR3 contains 15 residues. The germline V and J ends were trimmed by 1 base and 6 bases, with 15 bases remaining between them. Germline V gives CDR1 SGHKS, CDR2 YYEKEE (reference sequence). CDR3 DNA: TGTGCCAGCAGCTTGTCCTGGAGGGTCGGCGATACGCAGTATTTT. Translation gives CASSLSWRVGDTQYF.

The chain recombines TRBV18 with TRBJ2-6; D is possibly TRBD1 (6 bases). CDR1 is KGHSH and CDR2 is LQKENI in the germline V gene. The CDR3 extends over 19 amino acids. Trimming cost V 3 bases and J 0 bases, with 18 bases left between them. CDR3 in amino acids: CASSPPQGRAVSGANVLTF. The CDR3 region has the DNA TGTGCCAGCTCACCTCCACAGGGAAGGGCGGTCTCTGGGGCCAACGTCCTGACTTTC. The full variable domain, in which reference TRBV18 and TRBJ2-6 provide the parts outside the CDR3, is NAGVMQNPRHLVRRRGQEARLRCSPMKGHSHVYWYRQLPEEGLKFMVYLQKENIIDESGMPKERFSAEFPKEGPSILRIQQVVRGDSAAYFCASSPPQGRAVSGANVLTFGAGSRLTVL.

This CDR3 reads CASRVNSLSGNTIYF. The CDR3 DNA reads as TGTGCCAGCAGGGTAAACAGCCTCTCTGGAAACACCATATATTTT. This chain links TRBV27 with TRBJ1-3; D ambiguous. The germline V gene has CDR1 MNHEY and CDR2 SMNVEV (reference sequence). Trimming pared 6 bases from V and 0 bases from J, leaving 12 bases between. The length of the CDR3 is 15 residues.

The CDR3 spells CASSPAGGRNGSPLHF. DNA for the CDR3: TGTGCCAGCTCACCAGCGGGGGGGAGGAATGGTTCACCCCTCCACTTT. V usage is TRBV18 and J usage is TRBJ1-6; D possibly corresponds to TRBD1 (5 bases). Germline V lookup: CDR1 KGHSH, CDR2 LQKENI. CDR3 size: 16 residues. V was pared by 2 bases and J by 9 bases, with 17 bases between.

The J gene is TRBJ2-5, the V gene TRBV30; D is unresolved. V was cut by 0 bases and J by 5 bases, with 13 bases left in between. This CDR3 contains 14 residues. Looked up from germline, CDR1 is GTSNPN and CDR2 is SVGIG (reference sequence). CDR3: CAWSVGALGETQYF. The CDR3 nucleotides are TGTGCCTGGAGTGTCGGAGCCCTTGGGGAGACCCAGTACTTC.

The chain employs TRBV10-3 and TRBJ1-2; a possible D gene is TRBD1 (5 bases). Germline lookup yields CDR1 ENHRY and CDR2 SYGVKD. The CDR3 has 14 amino acids. V was shortened by 4 bases and J by 0 bases, with 9 bases between the two germline ends. The CDR3 DNA follows: TGTGCCATCAGTGGTCCGGACACTAACTATGGCTACACCTTC. Its protein product is CAISGPDTNYGYTF.

The V call is TRBV7-9, the J call TRBJ1-4, with 7 positions matching TRBD1. V lost 5 bases and J lost 4; bases outside the gene matches: 7. The germline V gene encodes CDR1 SEHNR and CDR2 FQNEAQ (reference sequence). This CDR3 region has 15 residues. CDR3 coding DNA: TGTGCCAGCAGCCGAAGACAGGGACTTAATGAAAAACTGTTTTTT. As protein: CASSRRQGLNEKLFF.

The chain has TRBV18 and TRBJ1-2; D is uncertain. The germline V gene has CDR1 KGHSH and CDR2 LQKENI. The CDR3 covers 12 residues. Trimming took 2 bases from V and 5 from J, leaving 6 bases between them. The DNA of the CDR3 is TGTGCCAGCTCACCAAACACGTATGGCTACACCTTC. This encodes CASSPNTYGYTF.

The chain uses TRBV30 and TRBJ2-7; 7 bases map to TRBD1. CDR1 and CDR2 from the germline V gene are GTSNPN and SVGIG (reference sequence). V was clipped by 5 bases and J by 5 bases; unmatched bases: 6. The CDR3 sequence is 12 residues long. The CDR3 spells CAWGGQYHEQYF. CDR3 DNA: TGTGCCTGGGGGGGACAGTACCACGAGCAGTACTTC.

The CDR3 reads CSVAPGQGDYGYTF. The DNA of the CDR3 is TGCAGCGTAGCCCCGGGACAGGGGGACTATGGCTACACCTTC. The rearrangement links TRBV29-1 to TRBJ1-2; 11 positions match TRBD1. V shed 6 bases and J 3 bases; nucleotides not matched to a gene: 6. This CDR3 has 14 amino acids. Germline values: CDR1 SQVTM, CDR2 ANQGSEA. The entire variable domain, with the rest obtained from reference TRBV29-1 and TRBJ1-2, is as follows: SAVISQKPSRDICQRGTSLTIQCQVDSQVTMMFWYRQQPGQSLTLIATANQGSEATYESGFVIDKFPISRPNLTFSTLTVSNMSPEDSSIYLCSVAPGQGDYGYTFGSGTRLTVV.

CDR3 DNA sequence: TGCGCCAGCAGTCCCTTAGCGGGGGGGCGGTACAATGAGCAGTTCTTC. This encodes CASSPLAGGRYNEQFF. The rearrangement joins TRBV5-1 to TRBJ2-1; 11 bases align to TRBD2. Trimming took 5 bases from V and 4 from J; bases not matched to a gene: 8. The CDR3 extends over 16 amino acids. Per germline, CDR1 SGHRS and CDR2 YFSETQ.

This rearrangement joins TRBV30 to TRBJ1-1; 7 bases map to TRBD1. CDR1 and CDR2 (germline): GTSNPN, SVGIG (reference sequence). CDR3 length equals 13 residues. The J segment lost 5 bases and the V segment lost 3 bases, leaving 6 bases of the junction unmatched. For the CDR3, the DNA is TGTGCCTGGAGCGGGACAGCAATAACTGAAGCTTTCTTT. This gives the protein CAWSGTAITEAFF.

The chain recombines TRBV11-3 with TRBJ2-1, with D perhaps TRBD1 (6 bases). The length of the CDR3 is 15 residues. Trimming stripped 4 bases from V and 7 bases from J, with 17 bases between. Germline V gives CDR1 SGHNT, CDR2 YENEEA. CDR3 sequence (DNA): TGTGCCAGCAGCTCCCGGGACATGGTTAAGAATGAGCAGTTCTTC. Its protein is CASSSRDMVKNEQFF.

The chain uses TRBV5-1 and TRBJ2-7, with D maybe TRBD1 (6 bases). Trimming took off 7 bases at V and 0 bases at J, with 14 bases between the two ends. CDR1 and CDR2 (germline): SGHRS, YFSETQ. CDR3 length equals 14 residues. This chain's CDR3 is CASAPQGSSYEQYF. The CDR3, as DNA: TGCGCCAGCGCTCCCCAGGGGTCCTCCTACGAGCAGTACTTC.

This chain links TRBV5-6 with TRBJ1-1; no firm D call. CDR1 is SGHDT and CDR2 is YYEEEE in the germline V gene. This CDR3 has 15 amino acids. The germline V and J ends were trimmed by 0 bases and 4 bases, with 13 bases remaining between them. The CDR3 loop reads CASSLDPGMSTEAFF. CDR3 coding DNA: TGTGCCAGCAGCTTGGATCCAGGAATGAGCACTGAAGCTTTCTTT.

The rearrangement joins TRBV30 to TRBJ1-2; D possibly corresponds to TRBD1 (6 bases). The V gene lost 1 base and the J gene lost 8 bases, with 14 bases spanning the gap. Germline V CDR1 and CDR2: GTSNPN, SVGIG (reference sequence). This CDR3 comprises 13 residues. The CDR3 bases are TGTGCCTGGAGTGAAAACAGGGTGAGGGGCTACACCTTC. Amino acids: CAWSENRVRGYTF.

The rearrangement joins TRBV30 to TRBJ2-1, with D perhaps TRBD1 (5 bases). The CDR3 totals 13 residues. Germline CDR1 and CDR2: GTSNPN and SVGIG (reference sequence). V lost 3 bases, J lost 4 bases, and 10 bases lay in between. The CDR3 reads CAWSPRVYNEQFF. In nucleotides, the CDR3 is TGTGCCTGGAGCCCCAGGGTATACAATGAGCAGTTCTTC.

The chain is built from TRBV13 and TRBJ2-5, with 8 bases matching TRBD1. CDR1 PRHDT and CDR2 FYEKMQ come from the germline V gene (reference sequence). The CDR3 length is 14 residues. The J segment lost 3 bases and the V segment lost 3 bases, leaving 3 bases of the junction unmatched. The CDR3 protein is CASSLTGVEETQYF. The CDR3 DNA follows: TGTGCCAGCAGCTTGACAGGGGTGGAAGAGACCCAGTACTTC.

The chain is built from TRBV10-1 and TRBJ1-1; 7 bases agree with TRBD1. V gave up 4 bases and J gave up 4 bases; unmatched junction bases: 12. The germline V gene has CDR1 WNHNN and CDR2 SYGVQD (reference sequence). This CDR3 comprises 16 residues. CDR3: CASSGPPGQSSTEAFF. CDR3 sequence (DNA): TGCGCCAGCAGTGGGCCTCCGGGACAGTCGAGCACTGAAGCTTTCTTT.

The chain is built from TRBV11-3 and TRBJ2-5; D might be TRBD1 (6 bases). Trimming took 3 bases from V and 6 from J, leaving 11 bases between them. Germline-derived CDR1 and CDR2 are SGHNT and YENEEA. This CDR3 has 13 amino acids. CDR3: CASSFGRGKTQYF. Here the CDR3 DNA reads TGTGCCAGCAGCTTTGGCAGGGGAAAGACCCAGTACTTC.

In its sample, this clone was seen a few times. The chain uses TRBV12-3 or TRBV12-4 and TRBJ2-3; D possibly corresponds to TRBD1 (7 bases). The CDR3 runs to 13 residues. Trimming took off 9 bases at V and 3 bases at J, with 13 bases between the two ends. The CDR3 reads CARWPGGTDTQYF. Written as DNA, the CDR3 is TGTGCCAGGTGGCCAGGGGGGACAGATACGCAGTATTTT.

The V gene is TRBV5-1, the J gene TRBJ2-5; D perhaps matches TRBD2 (5 bases). The V gene's germline CDR1 is SGHRS and CDR2 YFSETQ. V lost 4 bases and J 5 bases, leaving 24 bases between the germline ends. The CDR3 contains 17 residues. The CDR3 loop reads CASSRSGLGGVGETQYF. The DNA of the CDR3 is TGCGCCAGCAGCCGTAGTGGACTTGGTGGGGTGGGGGAGACCCAGTACTTC.

This chain links TRBV12-2 with TRBJ1-5; TRBD1, as called in the table, went unchecked against the DNA. TRBV12-2 represents a pseudogene. This CDR3 has 17 residues. CDR3 DNA: TGTGCAAGTCGCGCCCGTAGCAGGAACAGGGGGAATCAGCCCCAGCATTTT. Its protein is CASRARSRNRGNQPQHF.

The chain has TRBV7-2 and TRBJ2-7, with 8 bases lining up with TRBD1. The germline V gene has CDR1 SGHTA and CDR2 FQGNSA. J lost 0 bases, V lost 6 bases, and 4 bases had no gene match. The CDR3 extends over 14 amino acids. Here the CDR3 reads CASSRDRTSYEQYF. The CDR3 bases are TGTGCCAGCAGTCGGGACAGGACCTCCTACGAGCAGTACTTC.

The rearrangement uses TRBV19 and TRBJ1-5; 7 nucleotides agree with TRBD1. The CDR3 runs 12 residues. V shed 6 bases and J 9 bases; nucleotides not matched to a gene: 5. Germline V gene sequence: CDR1 LNHDA, CDR2 SQIVND (reference sequence). The CDR3 nucleotides are TGTGCCAGTAGGGGACAGAACGGGCCCCAGCATTTT. Its protein product is CASRGQNGPQHF.

This clone was recorded once. J is TRBJ2-5 and V is TRBV11-2, with 13 bases identical to TRBD2. V lost 4 bases, J lost 5 bases, and 10 bases stayed unmatched. Germline loops: CDR1 SGHAT, CDR2 FQNNGV. There are 17 residues in the CDR3. Here the CDR3 reads CASSSSGLAGAGETQYF. CDR3 coding DNA: TGTGCCAGCAGCTCCTCAGGACTAGCGGGGGCCGGGGAGACCCAGTACTTC.

As DNA, the CDR3 is TGTGCCAGCAGCCAAGTCTCACAGGGGATTAATGAAAAACTGTTTTTT. Translation: CASSQVSQGINEKLFF. The chain links TRBV3-1 (or the pseudogene TRBV3-2) to TRBJ1-4; TRBD1 agrees at 7 bases. After removal of 1 base from V and 4 bases from J, the junction contained 6 bases not matched to a gene. The CDR3 totals 16 residues. Per germline, CDR1 LGHDT and CDR2 YNNKEL (reference sequence).